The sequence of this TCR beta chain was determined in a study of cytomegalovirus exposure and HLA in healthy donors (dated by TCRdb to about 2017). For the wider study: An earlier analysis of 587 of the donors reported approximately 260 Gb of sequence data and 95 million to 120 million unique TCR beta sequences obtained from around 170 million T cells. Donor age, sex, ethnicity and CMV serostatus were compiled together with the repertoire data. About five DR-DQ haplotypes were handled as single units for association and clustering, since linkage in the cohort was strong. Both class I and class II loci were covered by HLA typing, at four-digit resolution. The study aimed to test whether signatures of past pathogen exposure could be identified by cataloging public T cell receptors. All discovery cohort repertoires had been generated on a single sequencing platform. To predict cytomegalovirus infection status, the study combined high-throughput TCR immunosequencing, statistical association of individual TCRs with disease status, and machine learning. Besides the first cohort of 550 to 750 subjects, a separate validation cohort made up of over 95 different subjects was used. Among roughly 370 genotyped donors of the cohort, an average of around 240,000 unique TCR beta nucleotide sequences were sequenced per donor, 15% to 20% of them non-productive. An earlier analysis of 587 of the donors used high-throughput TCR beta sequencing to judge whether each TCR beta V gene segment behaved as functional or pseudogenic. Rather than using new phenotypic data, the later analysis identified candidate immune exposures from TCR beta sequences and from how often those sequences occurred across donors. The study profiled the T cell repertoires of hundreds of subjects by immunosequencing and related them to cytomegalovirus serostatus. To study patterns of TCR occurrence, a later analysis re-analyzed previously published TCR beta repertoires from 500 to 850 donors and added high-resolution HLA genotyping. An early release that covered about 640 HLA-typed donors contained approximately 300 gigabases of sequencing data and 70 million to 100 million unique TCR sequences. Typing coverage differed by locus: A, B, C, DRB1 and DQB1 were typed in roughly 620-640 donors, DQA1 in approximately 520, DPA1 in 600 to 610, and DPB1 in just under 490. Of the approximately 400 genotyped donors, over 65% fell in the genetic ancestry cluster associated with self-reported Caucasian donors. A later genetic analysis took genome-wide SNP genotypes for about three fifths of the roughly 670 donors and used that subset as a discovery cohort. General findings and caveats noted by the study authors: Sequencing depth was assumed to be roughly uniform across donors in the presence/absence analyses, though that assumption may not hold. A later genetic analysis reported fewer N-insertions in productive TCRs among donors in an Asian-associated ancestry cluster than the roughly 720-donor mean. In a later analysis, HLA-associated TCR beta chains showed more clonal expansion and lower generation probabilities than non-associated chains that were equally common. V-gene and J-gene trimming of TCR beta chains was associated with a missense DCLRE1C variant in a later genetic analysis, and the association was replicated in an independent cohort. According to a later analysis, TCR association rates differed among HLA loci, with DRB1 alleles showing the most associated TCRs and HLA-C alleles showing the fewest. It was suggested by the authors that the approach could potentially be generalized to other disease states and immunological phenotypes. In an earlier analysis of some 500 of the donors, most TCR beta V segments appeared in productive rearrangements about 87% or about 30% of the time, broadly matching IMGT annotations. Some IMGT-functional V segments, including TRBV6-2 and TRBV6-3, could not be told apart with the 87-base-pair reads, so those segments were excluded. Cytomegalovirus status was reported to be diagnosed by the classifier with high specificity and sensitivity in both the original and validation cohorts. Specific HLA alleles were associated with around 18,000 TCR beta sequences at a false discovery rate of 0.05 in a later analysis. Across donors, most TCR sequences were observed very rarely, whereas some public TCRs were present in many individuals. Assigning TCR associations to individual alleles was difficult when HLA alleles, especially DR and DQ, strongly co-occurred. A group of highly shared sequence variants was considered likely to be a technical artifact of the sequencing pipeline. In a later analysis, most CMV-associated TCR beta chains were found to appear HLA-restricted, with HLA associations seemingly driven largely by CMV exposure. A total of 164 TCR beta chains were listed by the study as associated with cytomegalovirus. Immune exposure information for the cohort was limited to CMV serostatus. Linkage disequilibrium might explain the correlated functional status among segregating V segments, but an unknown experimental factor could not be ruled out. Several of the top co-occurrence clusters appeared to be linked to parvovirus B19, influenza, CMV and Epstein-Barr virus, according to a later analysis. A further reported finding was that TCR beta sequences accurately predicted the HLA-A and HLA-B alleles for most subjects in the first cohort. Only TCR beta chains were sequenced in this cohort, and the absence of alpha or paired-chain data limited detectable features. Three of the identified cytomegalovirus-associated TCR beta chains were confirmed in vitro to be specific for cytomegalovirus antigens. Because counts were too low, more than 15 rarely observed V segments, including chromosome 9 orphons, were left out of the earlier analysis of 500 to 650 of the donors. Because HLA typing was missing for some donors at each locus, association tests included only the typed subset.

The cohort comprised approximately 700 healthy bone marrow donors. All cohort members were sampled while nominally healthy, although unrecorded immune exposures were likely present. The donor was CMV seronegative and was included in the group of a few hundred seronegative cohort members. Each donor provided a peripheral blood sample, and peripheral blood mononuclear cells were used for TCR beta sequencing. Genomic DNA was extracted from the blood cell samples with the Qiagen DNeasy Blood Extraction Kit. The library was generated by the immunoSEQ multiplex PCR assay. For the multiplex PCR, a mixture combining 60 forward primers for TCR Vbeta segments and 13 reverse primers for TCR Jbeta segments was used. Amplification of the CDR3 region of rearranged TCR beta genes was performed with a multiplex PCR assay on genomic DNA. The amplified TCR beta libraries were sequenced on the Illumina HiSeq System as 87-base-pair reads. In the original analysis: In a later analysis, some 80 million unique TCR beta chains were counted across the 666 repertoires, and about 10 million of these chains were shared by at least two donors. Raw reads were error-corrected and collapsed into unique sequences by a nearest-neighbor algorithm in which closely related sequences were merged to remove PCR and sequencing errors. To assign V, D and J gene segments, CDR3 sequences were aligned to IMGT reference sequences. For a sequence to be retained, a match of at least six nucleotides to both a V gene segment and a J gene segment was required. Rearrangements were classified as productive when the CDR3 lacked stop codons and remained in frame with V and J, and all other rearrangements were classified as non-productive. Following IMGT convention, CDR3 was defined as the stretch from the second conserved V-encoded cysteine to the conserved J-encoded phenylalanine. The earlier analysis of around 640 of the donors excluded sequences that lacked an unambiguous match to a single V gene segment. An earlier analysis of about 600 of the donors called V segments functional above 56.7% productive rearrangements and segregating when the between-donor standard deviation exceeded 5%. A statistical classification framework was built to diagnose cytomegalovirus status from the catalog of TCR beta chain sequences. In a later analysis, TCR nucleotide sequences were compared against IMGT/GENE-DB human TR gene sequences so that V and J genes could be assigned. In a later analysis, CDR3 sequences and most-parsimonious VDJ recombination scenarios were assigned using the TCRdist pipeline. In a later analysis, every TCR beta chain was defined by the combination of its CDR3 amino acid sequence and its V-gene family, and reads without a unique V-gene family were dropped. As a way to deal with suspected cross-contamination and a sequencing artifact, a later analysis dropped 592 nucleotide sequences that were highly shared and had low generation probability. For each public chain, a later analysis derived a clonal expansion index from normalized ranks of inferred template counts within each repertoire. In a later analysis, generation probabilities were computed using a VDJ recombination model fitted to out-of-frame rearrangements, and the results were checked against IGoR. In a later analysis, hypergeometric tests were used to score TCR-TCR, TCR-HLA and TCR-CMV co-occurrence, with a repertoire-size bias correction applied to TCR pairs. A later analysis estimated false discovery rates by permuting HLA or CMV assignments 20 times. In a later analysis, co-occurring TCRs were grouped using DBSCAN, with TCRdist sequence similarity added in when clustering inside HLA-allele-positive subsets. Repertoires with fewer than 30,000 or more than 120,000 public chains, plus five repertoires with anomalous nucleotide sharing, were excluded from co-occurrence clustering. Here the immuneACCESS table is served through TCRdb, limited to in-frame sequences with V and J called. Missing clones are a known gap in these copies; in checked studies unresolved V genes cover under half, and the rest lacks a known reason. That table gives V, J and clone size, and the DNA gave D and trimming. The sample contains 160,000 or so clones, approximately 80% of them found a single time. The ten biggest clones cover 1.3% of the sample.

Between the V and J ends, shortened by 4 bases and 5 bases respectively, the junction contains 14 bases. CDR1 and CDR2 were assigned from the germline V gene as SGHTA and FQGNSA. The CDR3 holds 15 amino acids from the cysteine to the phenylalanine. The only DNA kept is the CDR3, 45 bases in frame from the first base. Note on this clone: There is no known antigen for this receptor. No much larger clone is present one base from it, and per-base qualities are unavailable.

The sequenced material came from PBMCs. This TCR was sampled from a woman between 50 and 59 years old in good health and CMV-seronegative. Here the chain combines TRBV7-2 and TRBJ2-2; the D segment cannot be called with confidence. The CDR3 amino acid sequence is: CASSSSWAPTGELFF. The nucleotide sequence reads TGTGCCAGCAGCTCATCTTGGGCCCCGACCGGGGAGCTGTTTTTT.